The present T cell receptor (beta chain) was sequenced within a study of blood T cell repertoires in COVID-19. Study summary: The study drew acute and convalescent COVID-19 samples from the United States, Italy and Spain. From T cells, B-cell-depleted T cells, or PBMCs came the material, which was cDNA or gDNA.

Patients from Seattle were sampled longitudinally, starting during active infection. Assay used: immunoSEQ multiplex PCR; TCRdb lists only in-frame clones, some missing. Among 250,000 to 350,000 clones, about 88% were seen once, and the ten largest hold 11%. V shed 1 base and J shed 4 bases, with 8 bases lying between them. CDR3 length: 14 amino acids. The V gene's germline CDR1 is SGHTA and CDR2 FQGNSA. Sequencing was carried out using peripheral blood. The chain couples TRBV7-2 to TRBJ2-1; the D is unclear. The TCR was taken from a woman in her thirties with COVID-19, enrolled during active disease. The CDR3 DNA reads as TGTGCCAGCAGCTTAGGACGCGGTTACAATGAGCAGTTCTTC. Its translation is CASSLGRGYNEQFF.